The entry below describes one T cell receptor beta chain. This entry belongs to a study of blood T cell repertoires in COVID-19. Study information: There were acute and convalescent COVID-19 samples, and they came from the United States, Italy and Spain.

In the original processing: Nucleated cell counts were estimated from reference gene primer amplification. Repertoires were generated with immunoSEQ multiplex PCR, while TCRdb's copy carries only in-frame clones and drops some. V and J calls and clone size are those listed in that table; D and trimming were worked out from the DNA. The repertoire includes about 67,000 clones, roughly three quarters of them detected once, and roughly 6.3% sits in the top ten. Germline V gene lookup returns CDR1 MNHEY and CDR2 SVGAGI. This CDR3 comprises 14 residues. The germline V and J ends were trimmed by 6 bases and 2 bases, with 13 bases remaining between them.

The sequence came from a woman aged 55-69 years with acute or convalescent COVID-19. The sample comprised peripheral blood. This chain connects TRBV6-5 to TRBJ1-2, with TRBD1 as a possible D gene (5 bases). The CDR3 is CASRRKTGNYGYTF. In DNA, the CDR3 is TGTGCCAGCAGACGCAAAACAGGAAACTATGGCTACACCTTC.